This entry concerns a single TCR beta chain. Its antigen is unknown. This sample is part of a study of OX40 agonist ivuxolimab in advanced cancers. Overall study: Dose-escalation cases comprised hepatocellular carcinoma, melanoma, renal cell or head and neck cancer. Participants could have had prior anti-PD-1, anti-PD-L1 or anti-CTLA-4 therapy, and around 40% had some. Regarding the study as a whole: More expanded clones were found, on average, in CD8+ than in CD4+ T cells.

Germline lookup yields CDR1 SGHVS and CDR2 FNYEAQ. There are 13 residues in the CDR3. V was shortened by 1 base and J by 3 bases, with 7 bases between the two germline ends. TCRdb keeps only in-frame clones here, not all; method: immunoSEQ multiplex PCR. The sample has roughly 65,000 clones; 87% are singletons. The rearrangement uses TRBV7-6 and TRBJ2-7; D is unclear. The TCR was taken from an adult with an advanced solid tumor such as melanoma, head and neck, liver or kidney cancer. Specimen: CD4+ or CD8+ T cells sorted from blood, collected in a trial of the OX40 agonist ivuxolimab. This CDR3 reads CASSLVANYEQYF. The DNA of the CDR3 is TGTGCCAGCAGCTTAGTAGCCAACTACGAGCAGTACTTC.